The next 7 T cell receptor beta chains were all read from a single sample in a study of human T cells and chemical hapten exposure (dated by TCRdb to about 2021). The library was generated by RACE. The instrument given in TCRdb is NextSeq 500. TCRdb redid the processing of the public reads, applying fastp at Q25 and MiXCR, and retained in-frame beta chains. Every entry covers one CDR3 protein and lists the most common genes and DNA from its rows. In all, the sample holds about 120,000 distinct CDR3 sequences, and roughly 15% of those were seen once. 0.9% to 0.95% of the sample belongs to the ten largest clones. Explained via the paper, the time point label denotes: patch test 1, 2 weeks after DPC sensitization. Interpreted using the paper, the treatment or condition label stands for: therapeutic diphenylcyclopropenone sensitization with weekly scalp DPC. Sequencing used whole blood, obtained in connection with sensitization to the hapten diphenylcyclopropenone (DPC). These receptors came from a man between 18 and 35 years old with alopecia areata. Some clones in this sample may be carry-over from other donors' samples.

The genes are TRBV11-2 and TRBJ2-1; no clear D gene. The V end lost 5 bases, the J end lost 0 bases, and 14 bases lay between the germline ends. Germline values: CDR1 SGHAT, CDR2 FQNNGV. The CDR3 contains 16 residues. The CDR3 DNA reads TGTGCCAGCAGCCCGGAGCTGCGCGGCTCCTACAATGAGCAGTTCTTC. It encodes CASSPELRGSYNEQFF.

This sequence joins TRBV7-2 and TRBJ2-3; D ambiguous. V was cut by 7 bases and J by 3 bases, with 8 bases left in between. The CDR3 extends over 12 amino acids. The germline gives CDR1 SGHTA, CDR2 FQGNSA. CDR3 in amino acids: CASTRSTDTQYF. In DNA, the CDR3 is TGTGCCAGCACACGTAGTACAGATACGCAGTATTTT.

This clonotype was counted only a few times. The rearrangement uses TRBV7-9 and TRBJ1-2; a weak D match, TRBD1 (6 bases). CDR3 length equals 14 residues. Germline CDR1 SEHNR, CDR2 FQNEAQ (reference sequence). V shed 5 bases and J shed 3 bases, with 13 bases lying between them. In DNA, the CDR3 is TGTGCCAGCAGCACCCGGACAGCCTACTATGGCTACACCTTC. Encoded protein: CASSTRTAYYGYTF.

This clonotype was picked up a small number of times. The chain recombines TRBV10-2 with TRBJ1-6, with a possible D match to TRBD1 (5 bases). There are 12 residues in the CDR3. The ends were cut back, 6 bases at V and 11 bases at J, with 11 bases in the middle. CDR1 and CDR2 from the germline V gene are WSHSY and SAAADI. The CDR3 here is CASRAGLAPLHF. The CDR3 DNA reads TGCGCCAGCAGGGCAGGGCTTGCACCCCTCCACTTT.

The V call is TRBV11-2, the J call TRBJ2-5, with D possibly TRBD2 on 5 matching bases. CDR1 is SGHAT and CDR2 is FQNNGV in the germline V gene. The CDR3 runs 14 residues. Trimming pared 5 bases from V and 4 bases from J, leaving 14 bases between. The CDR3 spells CASSPNGVGETQYF. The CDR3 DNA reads TGTGCCAGCAGCCCGAACGGGGTGGGAGAGACCCAGTACTTC.

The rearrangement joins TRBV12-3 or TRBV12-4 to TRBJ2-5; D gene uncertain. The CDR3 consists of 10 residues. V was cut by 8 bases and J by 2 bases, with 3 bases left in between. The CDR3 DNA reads TGTGCCAGCGCACAAGAGACCCAGTACTTC. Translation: CASAQETQYF.

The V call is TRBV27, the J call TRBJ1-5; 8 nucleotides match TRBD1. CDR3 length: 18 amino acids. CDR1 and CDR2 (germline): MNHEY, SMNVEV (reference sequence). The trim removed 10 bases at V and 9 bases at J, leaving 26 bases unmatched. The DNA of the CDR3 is TGTGCCACAAGTCCTCGACCTGGGCGGACAGGGCTTTTTCTGCCCCAGCATTTT. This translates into CATSPRPGRTGLFLPQHF.